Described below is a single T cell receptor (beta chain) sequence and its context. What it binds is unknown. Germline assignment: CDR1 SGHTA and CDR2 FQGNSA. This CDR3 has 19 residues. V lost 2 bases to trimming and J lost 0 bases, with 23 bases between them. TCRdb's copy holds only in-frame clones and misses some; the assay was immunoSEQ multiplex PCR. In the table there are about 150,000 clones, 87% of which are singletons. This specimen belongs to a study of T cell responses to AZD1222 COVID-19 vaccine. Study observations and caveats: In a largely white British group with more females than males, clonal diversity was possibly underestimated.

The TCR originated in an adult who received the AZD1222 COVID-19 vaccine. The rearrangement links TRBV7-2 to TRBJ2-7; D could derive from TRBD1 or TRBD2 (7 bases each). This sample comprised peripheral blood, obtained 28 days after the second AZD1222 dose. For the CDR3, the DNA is TGTGCCAGCAGCTTAAGTCCAGGGGGAGCCGGCGGGAGCTCCTACGAGCAGTACTTC. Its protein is CASSLSPGGAGGSSYEQYF.